This T cell receptor beta chain was identified in a study of cytomegalovirus exposure and HLA in healthy donors (dated by TCRdb to the late 2010s). Regarding the research as a whole: In an earlier analysis of around 540 of the donors, 250 to 300 Gb of sequence data and 90 million to 130 million unique TCR beta sequences from some 170 million T cells were reported. Genome-wide SNP genotypes for about three fifths of the roughly 670 donors were used in a later genetic analysis, which treated that subset as a discovery cohort. Class I and class II HLA loci were covered by the typing at four-digit resolution. High-throughput TCR immunosequencing, statistical association of individual TCRs with disease status, and machine learning were combined to predict cytomegalovirus infection status. Donor age, sex, ethnicity and CMV serostatus were compiled alongside the repertoire data. The study profiled the T cell repertoires of 666 subjects by immunosequencing and related them to cytomegalovirus serostatus. Among the approximately 420 genotyped donors, approximately 77% belonged to the genetic ancestry cluster associated with self-reported Caucasian donors. To decide whether each TCR beta V gene segment behaved as functional or pseudogenic, an earlier analysis of some 580 of the donors relied on high-throughput TCR beta sequencing. Roughly 300 gigabases of sequencing data and approximately 92 million unique TCR sequences made up an early release that covered nearly 650 HLA-typed donors. Every discovery cohort repertoire had been produced on one sequencing platform. The number of donors typed differed by locus, with roughly 629-640 for A, B, C, DRB1 and DQB1, around 520 for DQA1, some 570 for DPA1, and around 430 for DPB1. To study patterns of TCR occurrence, a later analysis re-analyzed previously published TCR beta repertoires from 666 donors and added high-resolution HLA genotyping. A separate validation cohort of roughly 130 different subjects was used in addition to the 666-subject first cohort. In the later analysis, no new phenotypic data were used to find candidate immune exposures; instead, reliance was placed on TCR beta sequences and their occurrence across donors. Roughly five DR-DQ haplotypes were handled as single units for association and clustering, since linkage in the cohort was strong. The study aimed to test whether cataloging public T cell receptors could reveal signatures of past pathogen exposure. Among roughly 370 genotyped donors of the cohort, an average of approximately 240,000 unique TCR beta nucleotide sequences were sequenced per donor, around 20% of them non-productive.

The full study reports these points: In vitro tests confirmed that a few of the cytomegalovirus-associated TCR beta chains recognize cytomegalovirus antigens. Correlated functional status among segregating V segments might be attributable to linkage disequilibrium, but an unknown experimental factor could not be ruled out. Because some donors lacked HLA typing at each locus, the association tests relied only on the typed subset. In a later genetic analysis, a missense DCLRE1C variant was associated with V-gene and J-gene trimming of TCR beta chains, and the association was replicated in an independent cohort. The classifier was reported to diagnose cytomegalovirus status with high specificity and sensitivity in both the original cohort and the validation cohort. In a later analysis, most CMV-associated TCR beta chains were found to appear HLA-restricted, with HLA associations seemingly driven largely by CMV exposure. While some public TCRs were present in many individuals, most TCR sequences turned up only very rarely across donors. In a later analysis, the rate of TCR association differed among HLA loci, with DRB1 alleles having the most associated TCRs and HLA-C alleles having the fewest. Some IMGT-functional V segments, including TRBV6-2 and TRBV6-3, could not be told apart with the 87-base-pair reads, so those segments were excluded. According to the authors, the approach could potentially be generalized to other disease states and immunological phenotypes. Assigning TCR associations to individual alleles was difficult when HLA alleles, especially DR and DQ, strongly co-occurred. This cohort had only TCR beta chains sequenced, and the lack of alpha or paired-chain data limited which features could be detected. At a false discovery rate of 0.05, a later analysis linked about 16,000 TCR beta sequences to specific HLA alleles. Compared with the roughly 670-donor mean, donors in an Asian-associated ancestry cluster had fewer N-insertions in productive TCRs, according to a later genetic analysis. For the cohort, immune exposure information was limited to CMV serostatus. Presence/absence analyses assumed roughly uniform sequencing depth across donors, an assumption that may not hold. Compared with equally common non-associated chains, HLA-associated TCR beta chains in a later analysis were more clonally expanded and had lower generation probabilities. The earlier analysis of approximately 540 of the donors excluded roughly 17 rarely observed V segments, including chromosome 9 orphons, because counts were too low. A further reported finding was that TCR beta sequences accurately predicted the HLA-A and HLA-B alleles for most subjects in the first cohort. A group of highly shared sequence variants was considered likely to be a technical artifact of the sequencing pipeline. A total of around 150 TCR beta chains were listed by the study as associated with cytomegalovirus. A later analysis reported that several top co-occurrence clusters appeared linked to parvovirus B19, influenza, CMV and Epstein-Barr virus. In an earlier analysis of 587 of the donors, most TCR beta V segments appeared in productive rearrangements about 90% or about 30% of the time, broadly matching IMGT annotations.

Trimming costs V 3 bases and J 2 bases, and their ends lie 14 bases apart. Including the terminal cysteine and phenylalanine, the CDR3 comprises 16 residues. Only CDR3 DNA remains: 48 bases, in frame from the first base. CDR1 and CDR2, per the germline V gene, are MGHRA and YSYEKL. In the case of this clone: The antigen it recognizes is unknown. No base quality values were provided; no much bigger clone lies one nucleotide off.

The cohort was made up of about 670 healthy bone marrow donors. Cohort members were all nominally healthy when sampled, although unrecorded immune exposures were likely present. The donor tested CMV seropositive, placing the donor among the 310 or so seropositive members of the cohort. Each donor provided a peripheral blood sample, and peripheral blood mononuclear cells were used for TCR beta sequencing. Genomic DNA extraction from the blood cell samples was performed with the Qiagen DNeasy Blood Extraction Kit. The library was made by the immunoSEQ multiplex PCR assay. A mixture of 60 forward primers for TCR Vbeta segments and 13 reverse primers for TCR Jbeta segments was used in the multiplex PCR. The CDR3 region of rearranged TCR beta genes was amplified from genomic DNA with a multiplex PCR assay. Amplified TCR beta libraries were sequenced as 87-base-pair reads on the Illumina HiSeq System. As for the authors' bioinformatics: A later analysis counted around 72 million unique TCR beta chains across the 550 to 800 repertoires, and 10 million to 11 million of these chains were shared by at least two donors. A nearest-neighbor algorithm error-corrected the raw reads and collapsed the reads into unique sequences, merging closely related sequences to remove PCR and sequencing errors. Alignment of CDR3 sequences to IMGT reference sequences was used to assign V, D and J gene segments. For a sequence to be retained, a match of at least six nucleotides was required to both a V gene segment and a J gene segment. A rearrangement was called productive if the CDR3 had no stop codons and remained in frame with V and J, and every other rearrangement was called non-productive. CDR3 was defined according to IMGT convention as the region running from the second conserved V-encoded cysteine to the conserved J-encoded phenylalanine. The earlier analysis of about 590 of the donors excluded sequences that lacked an unambiguous match to a single V gene segment. An earlier analysis of a few hundred of the donors classified V segments as functional when productive rearrangements were above 56.7% and as segregating when the standard deviation between donors was above 5%. To diagnose cytomegalovirus status from the catalog of TCR beta chain sequences, a statistical classification framework was built. In a later analysis, V and J genes were assigned by comparing TCR nucleotide sequences against IMGT/GENE-DB human TR gene sequences. Using the TCRdist pipeline, a later analysis assigned CDR3 sequences along with most-parsimonious VDJ recombination scenarios. In a later analysis, each TCR beta chain was defined by its CDR3 amino acid sequence together with its V-gene family, and reads lacking a unique V-gene family were excluded. To address suspected cross-contamination and a sequencing artifact, a later analysis removed over 500 highly shared, low-generation-probability nucleotide sequences. In a later analysis, a clonal expansion index was calculated for each public chain from normalized within-repertoire ranks of inferred template counts. In a later analysis, generation probabilities were computed with a VDJ recombination model fitted to out-of-frame rearrangements, and the resulting probabilities were checked against IGoR. In a later analysis, TCR-TCR, TCR-HLA and TCR-CMV co-occurrence was scored with hypergeometric tests, and a repertoire-size bias correction was applied to TCR pairs. False discovery rates were estimated in a later analysis by permuting HLA or CMV assignments 20 times. In a later analysis, co-occurring TCRs were grouped using DBSCAN, with TCRdist sequence similarity added in when clustering inside HLA-allele-positive subsets. Repertoires with fewer than 30,000 or more than 120,000 public chains, plus five repertoires with anomalous nucleotide sharing, were excluded from co-occurrence clustering. Sourced from immuneACCESS, this table was stored by TCRdb with only in-frame sequences that have V and J called. A share of the clones is absent; for the studies checked, an unresolved V gene accounts for under half, and the remainder has no known explanation. That table gives V, J and clone size, and the DNA gave D and trimming. Recorded for this sample are 40,000 to 55,000 clones; over 70% of them occurred a single time. Around 8.1% of the sample rests with the top ten.

The origin of this receptor is a man in his thirties or forties in good health and CMV-seropositive. Recombination linked TRBV4-1 to TRBJ2-1, with a weak D call of TRBD1 (5 bases match). Sequenced sample: PBMCs. The CDR3 in this case is CASSQEGQFAYNEQFF. The sequenced DNA: TGCGCCAGCAGCCAGGAAGGACAATTTGCCTACAATGAGCAGTTCTTC.